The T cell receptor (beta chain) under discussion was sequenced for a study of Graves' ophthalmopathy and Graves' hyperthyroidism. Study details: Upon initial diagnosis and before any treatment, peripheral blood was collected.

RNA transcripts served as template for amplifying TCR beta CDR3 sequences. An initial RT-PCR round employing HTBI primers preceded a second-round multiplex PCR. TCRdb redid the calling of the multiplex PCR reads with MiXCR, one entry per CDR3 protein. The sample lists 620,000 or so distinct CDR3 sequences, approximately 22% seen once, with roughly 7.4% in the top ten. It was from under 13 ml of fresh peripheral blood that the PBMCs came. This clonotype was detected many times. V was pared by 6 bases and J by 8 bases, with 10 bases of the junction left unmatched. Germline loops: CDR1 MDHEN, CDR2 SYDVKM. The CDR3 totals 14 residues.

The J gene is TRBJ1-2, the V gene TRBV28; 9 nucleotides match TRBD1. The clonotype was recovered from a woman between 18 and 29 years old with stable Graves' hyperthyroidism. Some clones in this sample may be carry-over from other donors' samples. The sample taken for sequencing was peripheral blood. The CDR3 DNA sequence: TGTGCCAGCAGAACCCCGGGGACAGGGCAAGGCTACACCTTC. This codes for CASRTPGTGQGYTF.